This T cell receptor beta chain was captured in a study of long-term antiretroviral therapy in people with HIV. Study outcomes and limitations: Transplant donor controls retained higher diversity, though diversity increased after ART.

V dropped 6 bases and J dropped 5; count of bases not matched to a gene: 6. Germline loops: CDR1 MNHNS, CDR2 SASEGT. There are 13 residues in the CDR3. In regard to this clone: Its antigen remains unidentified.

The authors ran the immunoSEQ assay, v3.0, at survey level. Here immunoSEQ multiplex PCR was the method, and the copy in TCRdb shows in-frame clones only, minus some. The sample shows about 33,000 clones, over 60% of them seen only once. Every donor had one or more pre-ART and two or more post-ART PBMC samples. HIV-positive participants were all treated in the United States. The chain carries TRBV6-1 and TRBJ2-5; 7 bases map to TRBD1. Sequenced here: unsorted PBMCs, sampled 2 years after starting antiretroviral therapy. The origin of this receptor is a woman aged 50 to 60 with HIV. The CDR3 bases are TGTGCCAGCAGCAACAGGGGTGTGGAGACCCAGTACTTC. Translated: CASSNRGVETQYF.